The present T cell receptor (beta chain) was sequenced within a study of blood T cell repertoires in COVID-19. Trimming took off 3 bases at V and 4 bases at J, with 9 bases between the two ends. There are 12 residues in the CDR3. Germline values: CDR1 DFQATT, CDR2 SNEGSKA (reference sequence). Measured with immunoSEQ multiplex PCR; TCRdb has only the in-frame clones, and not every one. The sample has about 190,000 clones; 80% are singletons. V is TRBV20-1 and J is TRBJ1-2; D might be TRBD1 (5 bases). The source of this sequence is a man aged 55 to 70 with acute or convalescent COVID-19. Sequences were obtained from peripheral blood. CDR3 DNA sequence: TGCAGTGCTAGTGCCAGGGCCTATGGCTACACCTTC. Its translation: CSASARAYGYTF.